The following is a T cell receptor (beta chain) sequence with its context. This specimen belongs to a study of control samples from healthy donors and cancer patients. Clones were read by immunoSEQ multiplex PCR, and TCRdb kept only the in-frame ones, dropping some. The table lists about 230,000 clones, around 80% of them singletons, with more than 10% in the top ten. The CDR3 has 17 residues. Looked up from germline, CDR1 is LNHNV and CDR2 is YYDKDF (reference sequence). The V gene lost 1 base and the J gene lost 4 bases, with 16 bases spanning the gap. The receptor was isolated from a woman aged 60 to 75 with lung cancer. The chain carries TRBV15 and TRBJ2-2, with a possible D match to TRBD2 (5 bases). The sequenced material came from PBMCs. The CDR3 reads CATSRGISAEATGELFF. Here the CDR3 DNA reads TGTGCCACCAGCAGAGGTATTAGCGCCGAGGCCACCGGGGAGCTGTTTTTT.